Reported below is one TCR beta chain. The antigen remains unidentified. One end of the junction does not line up with germline, which may come from a read error. These data are taken from a study of early T cells in non-severe SARS-CoV-2 infection. For the study at large: Sequencing of unsorted whole blood was done on bulk RNA, leaving chains unpaired.

Findings of the study overall: VDJdb matches were skewed toward anti-spike CD8 T cell responses.

Individual cDNA molecules were tagged with unique molecular identifiers, the study reported. TCRdb reprocessed the 5' RACE reads via MiXCR and lists one record per CDR3 protein. Of around 46,000 distinct CDR3 sequences listed, 9.5% to 13% were seen once; the top ten hold 21%. CDR1 MGHRA and CDR2 YSYEKL come from the germline V gene. The CDR3 loop spans 14 amino acids. This clonotype was sampled from an adult who was a healthcare worker with PCR-confirmed SARS-CoV-2 infection or an uninfected control (not recorded which). The chain links TRBV4-1 to TRBJ1-1, with 8 bases lining up with TRBD1. Input material: whole blood. CDR3 sequence (DNA): TGCGCCAGCAGCCAAGACACGGACAGGGTTGAAGCTCTCTTT. Protein product: CASSQDTDRVEALF.